This entry features one T cell receptor (beta chain) sequence. These data come from a study of T cell changes during pregnancy in multiple sclerosis. This CDR3 is built from 17 residues. Germline values: CDR1 SGHDT, CDR2 YYEEEE. V lost 4 bases to trimming and J lost 2 bases; unmatched junction nucleotides: 7. Sequencing was performed with immunoSEQ multiplex PCR; in TCRdb, only in-frame clones are kept and a portion is missing. The data contain about 32,000 clones, roughly 87% of them singletons. The chain employs TRBV5-6 and TRBJ2-3; 13 bases fit TRBD2. This TCR was recovered from a female donor with multiple sclerosis, enrolled in a pregnancy study. This specimen was CD8+ T cells from peripheral blood mononuclear cells, taken in the first trimester of pregnancy. As DNA, the CDR3 is TGTGCCAGCAGCACCCGGACTAGCGGGAGTGTCACAGATACGCAGTATTTT. It translates to CASSTRTSGSVTDTQYF.